The TCR beta chain described here comes from a study of T cell responses to AZD1222 COVID-19 vaccine. Regarding the study as a whole: Clonal diversity may have been underestimated, and the donors were mostly white British, with more females than males. Seropositive at baseline were only six or seven AZD1222 recipients. Among spike-specific TCRs, nearly half reportedly target unmutated variant regions.

Turning to this clone: Its antigen is unknown.

The protocol was immunoSEQ multiplex PCR, while the TCRdb copy is restricted to in-frame clones and leaves out a portion. The data hold 95,000 to 150,000 clones, with roughly 88% observed a single time. The CDR3 spans 14 residues. V lost 4 bases, J lost 3 bases, and 4 bases stayed unmatched. Germline V gene sequence: CDR1 SNHLY, CDR2 FYNNEI. The input for sequencing was peripheral blood, taken on day 0 of AZD1222 vaccination. V and J are TRBV2 and TRBJ2-7; the match to TRBD1 covers 9 bases. The sequence derives from an adult in good health. The CDR3 loop reads CASSGVDRGYEQYF. The CDR3 coding sequence is TGTGCCAGCAGTGGGGTGGACAGGGGCTACGAGCAGTACTTC.